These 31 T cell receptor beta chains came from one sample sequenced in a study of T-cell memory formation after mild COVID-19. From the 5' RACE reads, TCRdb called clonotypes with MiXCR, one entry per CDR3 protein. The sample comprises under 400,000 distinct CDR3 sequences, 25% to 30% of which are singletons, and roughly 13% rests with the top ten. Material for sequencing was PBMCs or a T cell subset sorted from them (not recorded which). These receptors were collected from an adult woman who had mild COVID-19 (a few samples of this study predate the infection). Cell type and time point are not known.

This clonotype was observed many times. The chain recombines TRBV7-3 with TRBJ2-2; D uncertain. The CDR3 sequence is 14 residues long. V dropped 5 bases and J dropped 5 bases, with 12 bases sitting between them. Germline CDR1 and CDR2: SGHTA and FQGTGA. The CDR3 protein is CASSATPQTGELFF. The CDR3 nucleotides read TGTGCCAGCAGCGCTACGCCTCAGACCGGGGAGCTGTTTTTT. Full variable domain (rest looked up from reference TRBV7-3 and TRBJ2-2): GAGVSQTPSNKVTEKGKYVELRCDPISGHTALYWYRQSLGQGPEFLIYFQGTGAADDSGLPNDRFFAVRPEGSVSTLKIQRTERGDSAVYLCASSATPQTGELFFGEGSRLTVL.

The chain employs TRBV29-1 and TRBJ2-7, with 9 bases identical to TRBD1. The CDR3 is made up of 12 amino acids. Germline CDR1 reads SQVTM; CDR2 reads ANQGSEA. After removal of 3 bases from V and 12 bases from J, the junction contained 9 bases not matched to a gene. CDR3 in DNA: TGCAGCGTTGATTTCGGACAGGGGTGGGTGTACTTC. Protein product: CSVDFGQGWVYF.

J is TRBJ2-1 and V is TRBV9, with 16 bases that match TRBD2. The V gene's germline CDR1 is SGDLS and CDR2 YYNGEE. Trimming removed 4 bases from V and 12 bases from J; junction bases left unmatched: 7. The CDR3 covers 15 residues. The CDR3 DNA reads TGTGCCAGCAGCCCAATCGGGACTAGCGGGGGGGTGCAGTTCTTC. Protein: CASSPIGTSGGVQFF.

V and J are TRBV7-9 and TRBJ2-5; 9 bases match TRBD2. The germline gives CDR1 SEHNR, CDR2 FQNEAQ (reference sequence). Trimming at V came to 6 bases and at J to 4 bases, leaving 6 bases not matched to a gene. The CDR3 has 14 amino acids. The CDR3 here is CASRTGTSRETQYF. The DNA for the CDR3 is TGTGCCAGCAGGACCGGGACTAGCCGAGAGACCCAGTACTTC.

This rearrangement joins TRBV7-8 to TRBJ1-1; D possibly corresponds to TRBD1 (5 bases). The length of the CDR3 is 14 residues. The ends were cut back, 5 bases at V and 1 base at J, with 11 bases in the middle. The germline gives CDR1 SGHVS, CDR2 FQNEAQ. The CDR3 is CASSPPTANTEAFF. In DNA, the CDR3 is TGTGCCAGCAGCCCCCCGACAGCGAACACTGAAGCTTTCTTT.

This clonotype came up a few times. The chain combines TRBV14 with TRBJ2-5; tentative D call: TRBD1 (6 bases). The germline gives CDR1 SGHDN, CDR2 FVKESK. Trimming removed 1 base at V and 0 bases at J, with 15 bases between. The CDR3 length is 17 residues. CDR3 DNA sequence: TGTGCCAGCAGCCAAGGCGCTTTTAGGGGGAACCAAGAGACCCAGTACTTC. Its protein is CASSQGAFRGNQETQYF.

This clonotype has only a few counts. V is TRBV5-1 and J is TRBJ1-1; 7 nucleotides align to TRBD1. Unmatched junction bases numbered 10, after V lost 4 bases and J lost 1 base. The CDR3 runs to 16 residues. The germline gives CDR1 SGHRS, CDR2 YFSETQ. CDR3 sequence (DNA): TGCGCCAGCAGCACTGGGGACAGAAGCGGGAACACTGAAGCTTTCTTT. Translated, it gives CASSTGDRSGNTEAFF.

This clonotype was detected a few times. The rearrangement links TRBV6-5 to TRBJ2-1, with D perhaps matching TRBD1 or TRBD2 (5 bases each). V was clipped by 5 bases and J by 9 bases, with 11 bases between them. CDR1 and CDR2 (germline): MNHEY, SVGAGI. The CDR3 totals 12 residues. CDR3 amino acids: CASSTLGVEQFF. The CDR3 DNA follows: TGTGCCAGCAGTACACTAGGGGTTGAGCAGTTCTTC.

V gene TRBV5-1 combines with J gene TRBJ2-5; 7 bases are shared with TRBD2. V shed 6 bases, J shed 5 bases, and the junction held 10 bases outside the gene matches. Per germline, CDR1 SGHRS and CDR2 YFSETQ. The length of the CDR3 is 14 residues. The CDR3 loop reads CASTSGTLGETQYF. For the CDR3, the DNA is TGCGCCAGCACTAGCGGTACTTTAGGGGAGACCCAGTACTTC.

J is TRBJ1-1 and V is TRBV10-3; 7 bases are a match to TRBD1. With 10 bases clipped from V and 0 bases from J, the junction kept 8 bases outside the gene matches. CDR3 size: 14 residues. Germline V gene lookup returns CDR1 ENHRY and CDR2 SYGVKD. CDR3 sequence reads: CATKRDSLNTEAFF. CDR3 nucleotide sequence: TGTGCCACGAAGAGGGACAGTTTGAACACTGAAGCTTTCTTT.

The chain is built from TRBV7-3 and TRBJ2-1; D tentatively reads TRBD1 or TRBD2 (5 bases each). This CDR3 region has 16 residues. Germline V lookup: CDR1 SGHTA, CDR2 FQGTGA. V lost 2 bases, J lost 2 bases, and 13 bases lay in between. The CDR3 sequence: CASSLRGEPTYNEQFF. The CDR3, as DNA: TGTGCCAGCAGCTTACGAGGGGAACCCACCTACAATGAGCAGTTCTTC.

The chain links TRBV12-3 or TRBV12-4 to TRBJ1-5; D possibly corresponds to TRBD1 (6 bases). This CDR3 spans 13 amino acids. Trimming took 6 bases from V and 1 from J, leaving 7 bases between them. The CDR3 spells CASRGQSNQPQHF. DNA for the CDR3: TGTGCCAGCAGAGGACAGAGCAATCAGCCCCAGCATTTT.

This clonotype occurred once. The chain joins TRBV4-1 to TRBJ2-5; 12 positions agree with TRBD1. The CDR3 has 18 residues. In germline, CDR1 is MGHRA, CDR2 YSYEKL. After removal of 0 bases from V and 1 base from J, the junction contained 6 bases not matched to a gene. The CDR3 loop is CASSQDGTGGATQETQYF. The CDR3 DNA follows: TGCGCCAGCAGCCAAGATGGGACAGGGGGCGCAACCCAAGAGACCCAGTACTTC.

CDR3 amino acids: CASSLVEGTSGANVLTF. CDR3 DNA sequence: TGTGCCAGCAGCTTAGTAGAGGGGACTTCTGGGGCCAACGTCCTGACTTTC. The chain joins TRBV11-2 to TRBJ2-6, with a weak D call TRBD2 (6 bases). Between the trimmed V and J ends, which lost 1 base and 1 base, there was a span of 11 bases. Germline CDR1 reads SGHAT; CDR2 reads FQNNGV. This CDR3 spans 17 amino acids.

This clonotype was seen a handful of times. CDR3 protein: CASSPTLGLAAYEQYF. CDR3 bases: TGTGCCAGCAGCCCAACCCTGGGACTAGCCGCCTACGAGCAGTACTTC. The chain uses TRBV7-9 and TRBJ2-7; 9 bases agree with TRBD2. Per germline, CDR1 SEHNR and CDR2 FQNEAQ (reference sequence). V dropped 5 bases and J dropped 2; count of bases not matched to a gene: 10. The CDR3 is 16 residues long.

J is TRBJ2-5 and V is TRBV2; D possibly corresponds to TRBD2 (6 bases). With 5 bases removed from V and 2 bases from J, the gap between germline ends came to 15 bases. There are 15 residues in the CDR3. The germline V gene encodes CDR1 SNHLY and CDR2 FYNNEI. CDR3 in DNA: TGTGCCAGCAGTCGTGGGACTCCTTCGCAAGAGACCCAGTACTTC. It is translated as CASSRGTPSQETQYF. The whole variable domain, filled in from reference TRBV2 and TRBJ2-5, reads EPEVTQTPSHQVTQMGQEVILRCVPISNHLYFYWYRQILGQKVEFLVSFYNNEISEKSEIFDDQFSVERPDGSNFTLKIRSTKLEDSAMYFCASSRGTPSQETQYFGPGTRLLVL.

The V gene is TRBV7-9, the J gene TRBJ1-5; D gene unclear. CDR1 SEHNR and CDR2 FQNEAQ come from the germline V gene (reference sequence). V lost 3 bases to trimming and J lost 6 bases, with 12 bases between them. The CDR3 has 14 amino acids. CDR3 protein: CASSFGGVPQPQHF. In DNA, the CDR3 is TGTGCCAGCAGCTTCGGCGGTGTACCTCAGCCCCAGCATTTT. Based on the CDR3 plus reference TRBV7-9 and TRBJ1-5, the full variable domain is DTGVSQNPRHKITKRGQNVTFRCDPISEHNRLYWYRQTLGQGPEFLTYFQNEAQLEKSRLLSDRFSAERPKGSFSTLEIQRTEQGDSAMYLCASSFGGVPQPQHFGDGTRLSIL.

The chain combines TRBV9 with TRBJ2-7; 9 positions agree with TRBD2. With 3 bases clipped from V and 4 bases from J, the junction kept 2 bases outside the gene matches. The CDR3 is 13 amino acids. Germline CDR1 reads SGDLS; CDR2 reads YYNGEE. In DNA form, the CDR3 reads TGTGCCAGCAGCGCGACTAGCGGTTACGAGCAGTACTTC. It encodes CASSATSGYEQYF.

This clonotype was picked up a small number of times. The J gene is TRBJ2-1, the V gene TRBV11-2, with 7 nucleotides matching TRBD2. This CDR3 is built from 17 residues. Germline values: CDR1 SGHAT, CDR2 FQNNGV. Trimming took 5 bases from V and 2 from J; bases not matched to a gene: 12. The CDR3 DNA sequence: TGTGCCAGCAGCGTAAGCTCCAGCGGGAAGGCCTACAATGAGCAGTTCTTC. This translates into CASSVSSSGKAYNEQFF. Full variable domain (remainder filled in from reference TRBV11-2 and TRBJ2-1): EAGVAQSPRYKIIEKRQSVAFWCNPISGHATLYWYQQILGQGPKLLIQFQNNGVVDDSQLPKDRFSAERLKGVDSTLKIQPAKLEDSAVYLCASSVSSSGKAYNEQFFGPGTRLTVL.

CDR3 coding DNA: TGTGCCATCGGGGGGGGAGATACGCAGTATTTT. It specifies CAIGGGDTQYF. The chain carries TRBV10-3 and TRBJ2-3; 7 bases map to TRBD2. The CDR3 spans 11 residues. Per germline, CDR1 ENHRY and CDR2 SYGVKD. J lost 5 bases, V lost 8 bases, and 1 base had no gene match.

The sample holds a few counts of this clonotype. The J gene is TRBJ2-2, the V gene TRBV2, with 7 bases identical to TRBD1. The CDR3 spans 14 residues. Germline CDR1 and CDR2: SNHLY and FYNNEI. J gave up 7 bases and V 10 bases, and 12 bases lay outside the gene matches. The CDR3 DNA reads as TGTGCCACCAACAGGGGCAATGGGAACGGGGAGCTGTTTTTT. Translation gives CATNRGNGNGELFF.

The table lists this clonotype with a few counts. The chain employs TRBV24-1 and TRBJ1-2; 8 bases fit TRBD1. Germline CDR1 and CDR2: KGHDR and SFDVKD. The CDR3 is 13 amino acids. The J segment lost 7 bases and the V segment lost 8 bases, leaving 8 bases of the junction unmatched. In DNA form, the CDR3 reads TGTGCCACCACGGCAGGGGGCATGAGTGGCTACACCTTC. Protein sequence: CATTAGGMSGYTF.

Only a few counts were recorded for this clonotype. CDR3 sequence reads: CASSSRTGEETQYF. The CDR3 nucleotides read TGTGCCAGCTCATCCCGGACAGGGGAAGAGACCCAGTACTTC. The rearrangement uses TRBV18 and TRBJ2-5, with 9 bases matching TRBD1. In germline, CDR1 is KGHSH, CDR2 LQKENI. The CDR3 has 14 amino acids. The trim removed 5 bases at V and 3 bases at J, leaving 4 bases unmatched.

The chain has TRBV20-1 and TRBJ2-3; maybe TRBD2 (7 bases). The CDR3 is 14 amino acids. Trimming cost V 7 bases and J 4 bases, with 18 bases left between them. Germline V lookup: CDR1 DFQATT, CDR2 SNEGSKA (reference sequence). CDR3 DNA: TGCAGTGGGCTTATGGGGGGGGCGGCAGATACGCAGTATTTT. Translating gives CSGLMGGAADTQYF.

The CDR3 is CASSFISMVYEQYF. The CDR3 coding sequence is TGTGCCAGCAGCTTTATCTCAATGGTCTACGAGCAGTACTTC. The chain employs TRBV7-3 and TRBJ2-7, with D unclear. Deletions cut 3 bases from V and 3 bases from J, with 12 bases between. Germline-derived CDR1 and CDR2 are SGHTA and FQGTGA. The length of the CDR3 is 14 residues.

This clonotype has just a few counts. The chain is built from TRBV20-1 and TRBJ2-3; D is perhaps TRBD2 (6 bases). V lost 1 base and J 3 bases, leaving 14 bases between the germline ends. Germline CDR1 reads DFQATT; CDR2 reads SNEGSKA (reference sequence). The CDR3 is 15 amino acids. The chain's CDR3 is CSARGGGIRTDTQYF. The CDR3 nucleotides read TGCAGTGCTAGAGGAGGCGGGATTAGAACAGATACGCAGTATTTT.

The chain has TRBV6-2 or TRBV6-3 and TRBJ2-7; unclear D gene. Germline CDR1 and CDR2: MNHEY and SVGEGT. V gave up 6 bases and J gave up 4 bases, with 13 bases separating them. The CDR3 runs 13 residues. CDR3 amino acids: CASRRTVLYEQYF. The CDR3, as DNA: TGTGCCAGCAGACGTACCGTACTTTACGAGCAGTACTTC.

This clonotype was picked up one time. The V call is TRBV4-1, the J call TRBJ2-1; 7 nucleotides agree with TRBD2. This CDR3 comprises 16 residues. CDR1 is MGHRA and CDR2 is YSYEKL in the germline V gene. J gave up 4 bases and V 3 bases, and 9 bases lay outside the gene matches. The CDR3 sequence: CASSQVGGENYNEQFF. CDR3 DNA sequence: TGCGCCAGCAGCCAGGTTGGGGGGGAGAATTACAATGAGCAGTTCTTC.

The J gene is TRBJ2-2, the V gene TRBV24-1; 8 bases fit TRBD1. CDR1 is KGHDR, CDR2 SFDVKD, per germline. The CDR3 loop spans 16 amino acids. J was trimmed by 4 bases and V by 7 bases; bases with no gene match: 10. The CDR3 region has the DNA TGTGCCACCAGCGCCTACGCAGGGGGCCTCACCGGGGAGCTGTTTTTT. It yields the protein CATSAYAGGLTGELFF.

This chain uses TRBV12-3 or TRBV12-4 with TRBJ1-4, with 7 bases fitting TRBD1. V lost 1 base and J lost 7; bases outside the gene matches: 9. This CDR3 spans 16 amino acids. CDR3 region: CASSLGAGGQIEKLFF. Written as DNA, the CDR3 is TGTGCCAGCAGTTTAGGGGCGGGGGGACAGATTGAAAAACTGTTTTTT.

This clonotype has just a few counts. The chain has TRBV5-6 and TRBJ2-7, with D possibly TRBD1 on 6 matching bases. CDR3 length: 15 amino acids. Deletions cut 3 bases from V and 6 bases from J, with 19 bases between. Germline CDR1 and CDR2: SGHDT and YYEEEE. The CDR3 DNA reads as TGTGCCAGCAGCTATACGGGACATCGTATGGGCGAGCAGTACTTC. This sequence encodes CASSYTGHRMGEQYF.